The clone carrying this TCR beta chain was observed many times. What it binds is not known. The sample is drawn from a study of regulatory T cells in long-lasting Graves disease. Whole-study findings and limits: Favored gene segments in persistent disease were TRBV28, TRBJ1-2 and TRBJ2-5. Peripheral blood, not thyroid tissue, was the sole material studied. Persistent Graves' patients showed reduced TCR diversity versus newly diagnosed patients.

V gave up 5 bases and J gave up 0 bases, with 16 bases separating them. CDR1 is MNHEY and CDR2 is SMNVEV in the germline V gene (reference sequence). The CDR3 is made up of 16 amino acids. The authors built TCR beta libraries using iRepertoire HTBI primers and Arm-PCR of CDR3 regions. In the original analysis: Identified segments across samples numbered roughly 62 TRBV and around 13 TRBJ. TCRdb processed the multiplex PCR reads anew with MiXCR; each CDR3 protein has one entry. It is TCRdb's table, rather than the study itself, that gives the V and J calls and clone size. Among more than 400,000 distinct CDR3 sequences listed, roughly 15% were seen once. Noted time point: newly diagnosed GD, antithyroid drugs for less than 3 months. Generation of the TCR library employed RNA extracted from PBMCs. The sample was also linked to a second study, of T cells in Graves' hyperthyroidism and ophthalmopathy.

The chain carries TRBV27 and TRBJ1-1; D remains unclear. This specimen consisted of peripheral blood mononuclear cells (PBMCs), obtained at new diagnosis, from a patient treated with antithyroid drugs. This TCR was recovered from a woman between 25 and 40 years old with Graves disease. CDR3 protein: CASSLRRGRLNTEAFF. Written as DNA, the CDR3 is TGTGCCAGCAGTCTTCGCCGAGGCCGGCTGAACACTGAAGCTTTCTTT.